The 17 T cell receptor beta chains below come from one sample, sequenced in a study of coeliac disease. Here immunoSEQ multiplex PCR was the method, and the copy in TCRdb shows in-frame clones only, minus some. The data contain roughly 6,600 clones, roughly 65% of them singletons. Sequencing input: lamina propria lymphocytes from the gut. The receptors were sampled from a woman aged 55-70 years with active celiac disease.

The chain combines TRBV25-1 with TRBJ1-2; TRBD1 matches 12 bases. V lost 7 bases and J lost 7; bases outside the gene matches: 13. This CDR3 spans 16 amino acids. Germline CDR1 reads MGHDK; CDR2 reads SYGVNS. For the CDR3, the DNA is TGTGCCAGCACGGGACAGGGGGCCCCCAGATCAACTGGCTACACCTTC. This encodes CASTGQGAPRSTGYTF.

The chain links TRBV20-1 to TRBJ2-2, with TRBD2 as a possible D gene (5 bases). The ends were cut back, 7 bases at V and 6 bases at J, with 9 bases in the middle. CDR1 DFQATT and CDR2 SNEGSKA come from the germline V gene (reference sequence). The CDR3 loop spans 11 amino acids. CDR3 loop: CSVSGPGELFF. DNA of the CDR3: TGCAGTGTGAGCGGCCCCGGGGAGCTGTTTTTT.

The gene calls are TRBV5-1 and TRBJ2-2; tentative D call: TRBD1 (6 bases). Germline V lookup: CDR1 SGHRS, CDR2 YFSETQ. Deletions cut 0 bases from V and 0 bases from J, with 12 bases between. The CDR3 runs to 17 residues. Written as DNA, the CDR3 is TGCGCCAGCAGCTTGGACCCAACAGGGTCGAACACCGGGGAGCTGTTTTTT. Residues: CASSLDPTGSNTGELFF.

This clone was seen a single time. Here the CDR3 DNA reads TGTGCCAGCAGTCCACCACTAGCGGGTACCTACGAGCAGTACTTC. This encodes CASSPPLAGTYEQYF. This chain joins TRBV6-1 and TRBJ2-7; 9 nucleotides agree with TRBD2. The CDR3 is 15 residues long. Germline assignment: CDR1 MNHNS and CDR2 SASEGT. The ends lost 5 bases at V and 2 bases at J; junction bases unmatched: 7.

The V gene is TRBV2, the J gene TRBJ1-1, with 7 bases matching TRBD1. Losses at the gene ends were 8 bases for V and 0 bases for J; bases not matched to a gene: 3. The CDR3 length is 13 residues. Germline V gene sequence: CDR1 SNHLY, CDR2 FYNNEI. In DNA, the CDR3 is TGTGCCAGCTCGGGGACAGTGAACACTGAAGCTTTCTTT. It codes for CASSGTVNTEAFF.

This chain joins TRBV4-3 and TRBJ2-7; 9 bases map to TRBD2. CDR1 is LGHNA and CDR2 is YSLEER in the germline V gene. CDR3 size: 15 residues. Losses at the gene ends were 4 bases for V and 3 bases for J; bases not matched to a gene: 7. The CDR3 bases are TGCGCCAGCAGCCGACTAGCGGCGCGGGGCTACGAGCAGTACTTC. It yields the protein CASSRLAARGYEQYF.

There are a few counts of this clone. The CDR3 sequence is CASVRTGASSNYGYTF. CDR3 DNA sequence: TGTGCCAGCGTGAGGACAGGGGCCTCATCTAACTATGGCTACACCTTC. The chain uses TRBV19 and TRBJ1-2; TRBD1 aligns across 9 bases. This CDR3 is 16 amino acids long. Germline V gene data show CDR1 as LNHDA and CDR2 as SQIVND (reference sequence). The V segment lost 9 bases and the J segment 0 bases; nucleotides outside the gene matches: 11. Supplemented by reference TRBV19 and TRBJ1-2, the full variable domain reads DGGITQSPKYLFRKEGQNVTLSCEQNLNHDAMYWYRQDPGQGLRLIYYSQIVNDFQKGDIAEGYSVSREKKESFPLTVTSAQKNPTAFYLCASVRTGASSNYGYTFGSGTRLTVV.

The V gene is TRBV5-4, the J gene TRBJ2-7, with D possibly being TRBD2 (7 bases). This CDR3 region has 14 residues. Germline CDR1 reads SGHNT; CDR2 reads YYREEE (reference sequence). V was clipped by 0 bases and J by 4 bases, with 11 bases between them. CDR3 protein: CASSLEGGDYEQYF. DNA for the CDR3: TGTGCCAGCAGCTTGGAAGGGGGGGATTACGAGCAGTACTTC.

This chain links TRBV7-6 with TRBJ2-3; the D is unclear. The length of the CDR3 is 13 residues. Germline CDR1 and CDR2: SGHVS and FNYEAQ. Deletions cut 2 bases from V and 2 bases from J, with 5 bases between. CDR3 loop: CASSLQFTDTQYF. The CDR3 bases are TGTGCCAGCAGCTTACAGTTCACAGATACGCAGTATTTT.

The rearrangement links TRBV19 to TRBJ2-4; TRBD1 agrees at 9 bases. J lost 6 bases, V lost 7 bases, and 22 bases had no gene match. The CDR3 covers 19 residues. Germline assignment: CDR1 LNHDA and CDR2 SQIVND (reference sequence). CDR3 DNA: TGTGCCAGTACTCGAATGGGGGACAGGGCTTTCAGCGACCCAAACATTCAGTACTTC. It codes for CASTRMGDRAFSDPNIQYF. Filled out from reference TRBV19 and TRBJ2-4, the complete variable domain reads DGGITQSPKYLFRKEGQNVTLSCEQNLNHDAMYWYRQDPGQGLRLIYYSQIVNDFQKGDIAEGYSVSREKKESFPLTVTSAQKNPTAFYLCASTRMGDRAFSDPNIQYFGAGTRLSVL.

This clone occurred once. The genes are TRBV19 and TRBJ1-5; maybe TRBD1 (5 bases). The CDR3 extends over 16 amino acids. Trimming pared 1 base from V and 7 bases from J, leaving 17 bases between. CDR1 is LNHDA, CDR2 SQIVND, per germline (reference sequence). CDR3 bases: TGTGCCAGTAGTATAGGGGACGACTATCGGGGGCAGCCCCAGCATTTT. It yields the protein CASSIGDDYRGQPQHF.

The CDR3 reads CASSPQTRFSGANVLTF. The CDR3 nucleotides are TGTGCCAGCAGCCCCCAGACGAGGTTCTCTGGGGCCAACGTCCTGACTTTC. The chain links TRBV7-2 to TRBJ2-6; D is unresolved. Trimming stripped 5 bases from V and 0 bases from J, with 14 bases between. The germline V gene has CDR1 SGHTA and CDR2 FQGNSA. There are 17 residues in the CDR3.

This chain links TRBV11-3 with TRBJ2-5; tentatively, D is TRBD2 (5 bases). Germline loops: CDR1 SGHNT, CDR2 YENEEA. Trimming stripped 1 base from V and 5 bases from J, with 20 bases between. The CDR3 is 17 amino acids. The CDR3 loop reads CASSLGSRAGSGETQYF. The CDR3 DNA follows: TGTGCCAGCAGCTTAGGTTCTAGGGCAGGCAGCGGTGAGACCCAGTACTTC.

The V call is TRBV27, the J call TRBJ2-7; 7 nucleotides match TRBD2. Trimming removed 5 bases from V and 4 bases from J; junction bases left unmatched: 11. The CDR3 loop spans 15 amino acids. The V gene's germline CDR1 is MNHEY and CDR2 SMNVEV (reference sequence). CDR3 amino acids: CASSPHGEGVYEQYF. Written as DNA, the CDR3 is TGTGCCAGCAGTCCTCACGGGGAGGGTGTATACGAGCAGTACTTC.

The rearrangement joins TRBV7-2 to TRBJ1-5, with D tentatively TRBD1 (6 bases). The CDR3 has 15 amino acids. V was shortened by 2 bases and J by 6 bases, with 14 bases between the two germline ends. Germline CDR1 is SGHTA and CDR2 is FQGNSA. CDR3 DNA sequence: TGTGCCAGCAGCTTACGACAGGCGGGCGGTCAGCCCCAGCATTTT. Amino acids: CASSLRQAGGQPQHF.

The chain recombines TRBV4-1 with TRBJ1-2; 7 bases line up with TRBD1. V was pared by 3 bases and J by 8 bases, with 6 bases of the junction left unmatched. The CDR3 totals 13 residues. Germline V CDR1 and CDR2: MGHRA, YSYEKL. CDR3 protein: CASSQTGTEGYTF. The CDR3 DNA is TGCGCCAGCAGCCAGACCGGGACAGAAGGCTACACCTTC.

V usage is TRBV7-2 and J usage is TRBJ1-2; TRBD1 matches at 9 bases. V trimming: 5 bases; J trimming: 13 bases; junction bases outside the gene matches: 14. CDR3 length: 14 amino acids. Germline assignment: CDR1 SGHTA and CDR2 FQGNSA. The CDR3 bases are TGTGCCAGCAGCCCGCCCGGCACAGGGGGCTTCGCCACCTTC. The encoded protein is CASSPPGTGGFATF.